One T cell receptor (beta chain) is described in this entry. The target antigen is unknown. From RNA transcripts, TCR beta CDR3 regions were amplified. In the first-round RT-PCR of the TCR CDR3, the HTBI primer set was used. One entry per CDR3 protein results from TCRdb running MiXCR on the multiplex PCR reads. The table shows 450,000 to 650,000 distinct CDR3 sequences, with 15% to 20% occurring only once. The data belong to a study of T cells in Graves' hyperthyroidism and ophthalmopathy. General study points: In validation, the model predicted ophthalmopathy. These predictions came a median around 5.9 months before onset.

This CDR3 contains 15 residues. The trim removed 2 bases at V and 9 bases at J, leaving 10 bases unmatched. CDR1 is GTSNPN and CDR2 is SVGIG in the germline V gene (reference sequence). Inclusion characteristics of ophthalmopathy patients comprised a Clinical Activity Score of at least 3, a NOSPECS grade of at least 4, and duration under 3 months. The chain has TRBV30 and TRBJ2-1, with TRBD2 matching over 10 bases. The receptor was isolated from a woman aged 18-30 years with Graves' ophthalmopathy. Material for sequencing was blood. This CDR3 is CAWSLNSGGAFEQFF. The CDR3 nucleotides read TGTGCCTGGAGTTTGAACAGCGGGGGGGCCTTTGAGCAGTTCTTC.